This T cell receptor (beta chain) came from a study of vaccination and CD4 T cells after COVID-19. Study-wide background: Participants were given two doses of BNT162b2 or mRNA-1273 vaccine. Median time from COVID diagnosis to post-COVID sampling was about 14 weeks (35 to 161).

This clonotype showed up just a few times. Its antigen remains unknown. The Oncomine TCR Beta short-read assay sequenced DNA from cultured CD4+ T cells. TCRdb reprocessed the PCR reads with MiXCR, giving one entry per CDR3 protein. The sample shows about 12,000 distinct CDR3 sequences, 45% to 55% of them seen only once. The treatment was: roughly nine-day PBMC culture with coronavirus spike peptide pools or control peptides (ViraFEST assay). ViraFEST grew antigen-specific T cells using peptide pools, then sequenced TCRs. Peptide pools at approximately 10 ug/ml and IL-2 at around 10 IU/ml were added to cultures of a few million PBMCs per well. The CDR3 is 15 residues long. V lost 3 bases, J lost 5 bases, and 9 bases stayed unmatched. Germline CDR1 reads MNHEY; CDR2 reads SVGAGI.

Sequences were derived from cultured CD4+ T cells from blood, sampled after SARS-CoV-2 vaccination. This clonotype originated in a human donor with COVID-19. The rearrangement joins TRBV6-5 to TRBJ1-2; 7 nucleotides line up with TRBD1. The CDR3 sequence: CASSYAGTDYYGYTF. CDR3 DNA: TGTGCCAGCAGTTATGCCGGGACAGATTATTATGGCTACACCTTC.